Listed below are T cell receptor beta chains from one sample, sequenced in a study of T-cell reconstitution after alpha-beta-depleted transplantation in children. Each CDR3 protein is one row after TCRdb ran MiXCR on the PCR reads. Counted here are hundreds of thousands of distinct CDR3 sequences, about 12% occurring once; the ten biggest clones make up 0.79%. Sequencing was performed on PBMCs, taken before TCRalphabeta/CD19-depleted stem cell transplant. All receptors come from a girl aged 2-10 years with congenital amegakaryocytic thrombocytopenia, due to receive a stem cell transplant. The CDR3 runs from the conserved cysteine through the conserved F or W. Fields, in order: V gene, J gene, D gene, clone size, CDR3 DNA, CDR3 protein. A D gene is named only where the DNA matches it firmly. The size of a clone is reported for some rows only, either as once, few or many, or as a class for expanded clones.

>TRBV12-3/TRBV12-4|TRBJ2-2|.|.
TGTGCCAGCAGTTTACCGTTCGGGGTGAACACCGGGGAGCTGTTTTTT
CASSLPFGVNTGELFF
>TRBV4-2|TRBJ1-4|.|many
TGTGCCAGCAGCCAAGATCTGAGGGATGAAAAACTGTTTTTT
CASSQDLRDEKLFF
>TRBV5-1|TRBJ2-7|.|.
TGCGCCAGCAGCCATCGGACTTGCGGTAGAACCTACGAGCAGTACTTC
CASSHRTCGRTYEQYF
>TRBV29-1|TRBJ2-3|TRBD1|many
TGCAGCGTACTCCGGACAGGGAGCACAGATACGCAGTATTTT
CSVLRTGSTDTQYF
>TRBV5-1|TRBJ1-2|.|.
TGCGCCAGCAACAACTTACCCTGGCGCTATGGCTACACCTTC
CASNNLPWRYGYTF
>TRBV11-2|TRBJ2-2|.|many
TGTGCCAGCAGCTTCCAGGGAAGCGGCACCGGGGAGCTGTTTTTT
CASSFQGSGTGELFF
>TRBV9|TRBJ2-1|TRBD2|many
TGTGCCAGCAGCGTAGTCACTAGCGGGGGCTCCTACAATGAGCAGTTCTTC
CASSVVTSGGSYNEQFF
>TRBV15|TRBJ2-7|.|.
TGTGCCACCAGCAGATCCGACAGTATAGTCTACGAGCAGTACTTC
CATSRSDSIVYEQYF
>TRBV5-1|TRBJ1-5|.|.
TGCGCCAGCTCCCCTTGGGGTAATCAGCCCCAGCATTTT
CASSPWGNQPQHF
>TRBV9|TRBJ2-7|TRBD2|.
TGTGCCAGCAGCGTAGGGTCGACTAGCGGGGGGTCCGAGCAGTACTTC
CASSVGSTSGGSEQYF
>TRBV12-3/TRBV12-4|TRBJ2-5|TRBD2|many
TGTGCCAGCAGCGGGGGGGTCCAAGAGACCCAGTACTTC
CASSGGVQETQYF
>TRBV20-1|TRBJ2-3|TRBD2|many
TGCAGTGCTGACTTTAGCGGGATGCTGGGCACAGATACGCAGTATTTT
CSADFSGMLGTDTQYF
>TRBV7-8|TRBJ2-7|.|many
TGTGCCAGCAGCTTAGCGAAGAAGGGTAACGAGCAGTACTTC
CASSLAKKGNEQYF
>TRBV12-3/TRBV12-4|TRBJ2-7|.|few
TGTGCCAGCAGCCGCGGACAGATAACCTACGAGCAGTACTTC
CASSRGQITYEQYF
>TRBV19|TRBJ2-1|TRBD2|.
TGTGCCAGTAGGTCTAGCGGGAGACCTGAGCAGTTCTTC
CASRSSGRPEQFF
>TRBV4-1|TRBJ2-7|.|few
TGCGCCAGCAGCCAAGAGCGCGTTTCGGTCGGATACGAGCAGTACTTC
CASSQERVSVGYEQYF
>TRBV6-5|TRBJ1-2|TRBD1|few
TGTGCCAGCAGTTACCGCGGACAGGAGCTCGGTGGCTACACCTTC
CASSYRGQELGGYTF
>TRBV28|TRBJ1-2|.|many
TGTGCCAGCAGACCCCGGGGGGTTGATGGCTACACCTTC
CASRPRGVDGYTF
>TRBV29-1|TRBJ1-4|.|.
TGCAGCGCCAACTCGGGCGGGGAAAAACTGTTT
CSANSGGEKLF
>TRBV27|TRBJ2-2|.|many
TGTGCCAGCAGTCCCACAGGGTATGGCGGGGAGCTGTTTTTT
CASSPTGYGGELFF
>TRBV5-1|TRBJ1-5|.|many
TGCGCCAGCAGCCCCTCGGGGACACCAAATCAGCCCCAGCATTTT
CASSPSGTPNQPQHF
>TRBV3-1|TRBJ2-1|.|.
TGTGCCTGCTGTCCCGTGGGCAGTGGGGGGGCTGCCTACAATGAGCAGTTCTTC
CACCPVGSGGAAYNEQFF
>TRBV7-9|TRBJ2-1|.|few
TGTGCCAGCAGCGCAACTGTTGATGGCAGTTACAATGAGCAGTTCTTC
CASSATVDGSYNEQFF
>TRBV16|TRBJ2-1|TRBD2|.
TGTGCCAGCAGCCCAACTTCTAGCGGCCCCTACAATGAGCAGTTCTTC
CASSPTSSGPYNEQFF
>TRBV5-1|TRBJ1-1|.|.
TGCGCCAGCAGCTGGGGGGCGATAAACACTGAAGCTTTCTTT
CASSWGAINTEAFF
>TRBV7-3|TRBJ1-5|.|.
TGTGCCAGCAGCTTAACGTTAAAGGGGCCCCCGGGGCAGCCCCAGCATTTT
CASSLTLKGPPGQPQHF
>TRBV6-5|TRBJ2-7|.|many
TGTGCCAGCAGTTACGCCGGGACGCCCTACGAGCAGTACTTC
CASSYAGTPYEQYF
>TRBV5-1|TRBJ2-7|.|few
TGCGCCAGCAGCTTTAGGGCCGCCACCTACGAGCAGTACTTC
CASSFRAATYEQYF
>TRBV19|TRBJ2-7|TRBD2|.
TGTGCCAGTAGTATGAACGCGGGAGCGACCTACGAGCAGTACTTC
CASSMNAGATYEQYF